These 32 T cell receptor beta chains originate from one sample sequenced in a study of blood T cell repertoires in COVID-19. Sequencing was performed with immunoSEQ multiplex PCR; in TCRdb, only in-frame clones are kept and a portion is missing. The sample has approximately 120,000 clones; about 80% are singletons. Sequencing was performed on peripheral blood. The receptors shown here come from a human donor in a cohort sampled during active COVID-19.

This chain links TRBV5-4 with TRBJ2-1, with TRBD1 as a possible D gene (5 bases). This CDR3 is built from 12 residues. The V end lost 4 bases, the J end lost 10 bases, and 12 bases lay between the germline ends. Germline CDR1 is SGHNT and CDR2 is YYREEE (reference sequence). CDR3 sequence: CASSARQPEQFF. In DNA form, the CDR3 reads TGTGCCAGCAGCGCCCGACAGCCCGAGCAGTTCTTC.

The genes are TRBV9 and TRBJ2-7; 8 bases fit TRBD1. The CDR3 sequence is 15 residues long. Germline CDR1 and CDR2: SGDLS and YYNGEE. V shed 0 bases, J shed 3 bases, and the junction held 5 bases outside the gene matches. CDR3 residues: CASSVVPDRVYEQYF. CDR3 DNA: TGTGCCAGCAGCGTAGTCCCGGACAGGGTCTACGAGCAGTACTTC.

This clone was observed a handful of times. This chain links TRBV10-2 with TRBJ1-2; a possible D gene is TRBD1 (6 bases). The V and J ends lost 1 base and 0 bases respectively, with 9 bases between them. This CDR3 spans 15 amino acids. Germline V gives CDR1 WSHSY, CDR2 SAAADI. The CDR3 bases are TGCGCCAGCAGTGAGTTGGCAGGGGCTAACTATGGCTACACCTTC. Encoded protein: CASSELAGANYGYTF.

The chain joins TRBV5-1 to TRBJ1-1; D is ambiguous. The CDR3 covers 16 residues. Germline V gene sequence: CDR1 SGHRS, CDR2 YFSETQ. The ends were cut back, 1 base at V and 5 bases at J, with 18 bases in the middle. The CDR3 DNA sequence: TGCGCCAGCAGCTTGAGTGCACAACCTGCGCGGACTGAAGCTTTCTTT. Its protein is CASSLSAQPARTEAFF.

This clone was seen just once. The rearrangement joins TRBV28 to TRBJ1-2; 7 bases map to TRBD1. Germline CDR1 and CDR2: MDHEN and SYDVKM. J lost 2 bases, V lost 5 bases, and 8 bases had no gene match. The CDR3 contains 15 residues. This chain's CDR3 is CASSPNDRANYGYTF. The CDR3 DNA reads as TGTGCCAGCAGTCCTAACGACAGGGCGAACTATGGCTACACCTTC.

The CDR3 bases are TGTGCCAGCTCACCAACAGGGCAGGCCGACAATGAGCAGTTCTTC. Its protein product is CASSPTGQADNEQFF. The chain is built from TRBV18 and TRBJ2-1, with D possibly being TRBD1 (6 bases). This CDR3 has 15 amino acids. CDR1 and CDR2 (germline): KGHSH, LQKENI. Trimming shortened V by 2 bases and J by 5 bases, and 13 bases separated the two germline ends.

The rearrangement links TRBV15 to TRBJ1-6, with 9 bases lining up with TRBD1. Germline loops: CDR1 LNHNV, CDR2 YYDKDF (reference sequence). The CDR3 is 14 residues long. V lost 1 base to trimming and J lost 9 bases; unmatched junction nucleotides: 1. The chain's CDR3 is CATSRVGQGSPLHF. In nucleotides, the CDR3 is TGTGCCACCAGCAGAGTGGGACAGGGTTCACCCCTCCACTTT.

The CDR3 DNA sequence: TGTGCCAGCAGTGACCAAGGAGATACTGAAGCTTTCTTT. It codes for CASSDQGDTEAFF. The chain recombines TRBV6-4 with TRBJ1-1; D remains ambiguous. This CDR3 contains 13 residues. Trimming took off 2 bases at V and 5 bases at J, with 9 bases between the two ends. CDR1 MRHNA and CDR2 SNTAGT come from the germline V gene.

The chain employs TRBV27 and TRBJ2-1; 14 nucleotides align to TRBD2. The junction had 4 bases not matched to a gene; V was cut back by 4 bases and J by 8 bases. This CDR3 has 15 amino acids. Germline loops: CDR1 MNHEY, CDR2 SMNVEV (reference sequence). The chain's CDR3 is CASSSGLAGVYEQFF. DNA for the CDR3: TGTGCCAGCAGTTCGGGACTAGCGGGGGTGTATGAGCAGTTCTTC.

The chain combines TRBV4-2 with TRBJ2-6; no reliable D call. Germline CDR1 is LGHNA and CDR2 is YNFKEQ. The V and J ends lost 4 bases and 4 bases respectively, with 8 bases between them. The length of the CDR3 is 14 residues. In nucleotides, the CDR3 is TGTGCCAGCAGCCCCCCGGTGGGGGCCAACGTCCTGACTTTC. It specifies CASSPPVGANVLTF.

This chain links TRBV6-1 with TRBJ2-3; 7 bases are a match to TRBD1. With V trimmed by 1 base and J by 4 bases, 5 bases remained unmatched. There are 15 residues in the CDR3. Germline-derived CDR1 and CDR2 are MNHNS and SASEGT. CDR3: CASSEDPGGADTQYF. The DNA of the CDR3 is TGTGCCAGCAGTGAAGACCCAGGGGGTGCAGATACGCAGTATTTT.

The chain couples TRBV4-2 to TRBJ2-4, with TRBD2 matching 11 bases. Germline V gives CDR1 LGHNA, CDR2 YNFKEQ. The CDR3 has 20 amino acids. With V trimmed by 4 bases and J by 6 bases, 20 bases remained unmatched. The CDR3 DNA sequence: TGTGCCAGCAGCCTAGAAGGGTTCGGCACTAGCGGGGGACCTGGAAACATTCAGTACTTC. It yields the protein CASSLEGFGTSGGPGNIQYF.

This clone was recorded once. The CDR3 loop is CASTPGRDHQPQHF. The CDR3 DNA is TGTGCCAGTACCCCCGGGAGGGACCATCAGCCCCAGCATTTT. The V and J genes are TRBV19 and TRBJ1-5; the D gene is possibly TRBD1 (5 bases). The V gene lost 7 bases and the J gene lost 5 bases, with 15 bases spanning the gap. The CDR3 spans 14 residues. CDR1 is LNHDA and CDR2 is SQIVND in the germline V gene (reference sequence).

V is TRBV3-1 (or the pseudogene TRBV3-2) and J is TRBJ2-7, with D uncertain. The CDR3 is 12 amino acids. Trimming left V 4 bases short and J 6 bases short, with 10 bases between. CDR1 is LGHDT and CDR2 is YNNKEL in the germline V gene (reference sequence). The CDR3 region has the DNA TGTGCCAGCAGCCCCAACCAGGCCGAGCAGTACTTC. This sequence encodes CASSPNQAEQYF.

This chain links TRBV19 with TRBJ2-7; D uncertain. The CDR3 has 14 residues. Trimming removed 4 bases at V and 3 bases at J, with 13 bases between. The germline gives CDR1 LNHDA, CDR2 SQIVND (reference sequence). CDR3 sequence (DNA): TGTGCCAGTAGTACCTCGAGTATAGTCTACGAGCAGTACTTC. The encoded protein is CASSTSSIVYEQYF.

This clone was seen a single time. This chain joins TRBV4-2 and TRBJ2-5, with a tentative D call TRBD2 (7 bases). Germline V gives CDR1 LGHNA, CDR2 YNFKEQ. CDR3 size: 15 residues. Trimming cost V 1 base and J 1 base, with 10 bases left between them. The CDR3 protein is CASSQGRGGQETQYF. In DNA, the CDR3 is TGTGCCAGCAGCCAAGGGAGGGGGGGCCAAGAGACCCAGTACTTC.

The chain combines TRBV28 with TRBJ1-2; the D gene is possibly TRBD1 (5 bases). The germline V gene encodes CDR1 MDHEN and CDR2 SYDVKM. The CDR3 is made up of 11 amino acids. V dropped 11 bases and J dropped 8 bases, with 15 bases sitting between them. The CDR3 coding sequence is TGTGCCCTCGGAGGGGCCTGGGGCTACACCTTC. It translates to CALGGAWGYTF.

The genes are TRBV10-1 and TRBJ1-1, with 9 bases identical to TRBD1. Germline CDR1 reads WNHNN; CDR2 reads SYGVQD (reference sequence). The J segment lost 4 bases and the V segment lost 2 bases, leaving 5 bases of the junction unmatched. CDR3 length equals 15 residues. The CDR3 DNA follows: TGCGCCAGCAGTGAGAACAGGGGGCTGATCACTGAAGCTTTCTTT. Amino acid sequence: CASSENRGLITEAFF.

J is TRBJ2-6 and V is TRBV7-8, with D tentatively TRBD1 (6 bases). Germline CDR1 and CDR2: SGHVS and FQNEAQ. The ends were cut back, 5 bases at V and 4 bases at J, with 12 bases in the middle. The CDR3 sequence is 15 residues long. The CDR3 loop is CASSPNRVGANVLTF. The CDR3 coding sequence is TGTGCCAGCAGCCCAAACAGGGTCGGGGCCAACGTCCTGACTTTC.

Only a few counts were recorded for this clone. Within the sample, other DNA sequences also encode this same CDR3. V usage is TRBV5-1 and J usage is TRBJ1-1, with 9 bases matching TRBD1. J lost 1 base, V lost 4 bases, and 2 bases had no gene match. Germline V gives CDR1 SGHRS, CDR2 YFSETQ. The CDR3 has 14 residues. The CDR3 DNA reads as TGCGCCAGCAGCACGGGACAGGGGAACACTGAAGCTTTCTTT. Translating gives CASSTGQGNTEAFF.

The chain is built from TRBV7-7 and TRBJ1-4; D may be TRBD1 (5 bases). The germline V gene has CDR1 SSHAT and CDR2 FNYEAQ (reference sequence). V lost 2 bases and J lost 7, with 17 bases in between. The CDR3 loop spans 16 amino acids. CDR3 region: CASSLLPPGEGEKLFF. The DNA of the CDR3 is TGTGCCAGCAGCTTATTGCCGCCGGGGGAAGGTGAAAAACTGTTTTTT.

V gene TRBV11-2 combines with J gene TRBJ2-2; TRBD1 agrees at 10 bases. Germline values: CDR1 SGHAT, CDR2 FQNNGV. The CDR3 sequence is 15 residues long. The V and J ends lost 5 bases and 5 bases, in that order; junction bases with no gene match: 5. The CDR3 sequence is CASSMGQGRTGELFF. In DNA form, the CDR3 reads TGTGCCAGCAGCATGGGACAGGGGAGGACCGGGGAGCTGTTTTTT.

The chain recombines TRBV6-6 with TRBJ1-2; D call uncertain. Germline CDR1 and CDR2: MNHNY and SVGAGI (reference sequence). CDR3 length: 11 amino acids. The V gene lost 5 bases and the J gene lost 8 bases, with 9 bases spanning the gap. The CDR3 nucleotides read TGTGCCAGCAGTCCCTCGGGAGGCTACACCTTC. Its translation: CASSPSGGYTF.

This clone was observed a few times. This chain's CDR3 is CASSIPDRRGQPQHF. CDR3 nucleotide sequence: TGTGCCAGTAGTATCCCGGACAGGAGGGGACAGCCCCAGCATTTT. This chain joins TRBV19 and TRBJ1-5, with 7 bases lining up with TRBD1. This CDR3 has 15 residues. CDR1 is LNHDA, CDR2 SQIVND, per germline (reference sequence). Trimming cost V 3 bases and J 7 bases; bases outside gene matches: 9.

The chain couples TRBV3-1 (or the pseudogene TRBV3-2) to TRBJ1-2; D gene unclear. V was shortened by 3 bases and J by 1 base, with 12 bases between the two germline ends. The CDR3 has 15 amino acids. Germline CDR1 LGHDT, CDR2 YNNKEL (reference sequence). In nucleotides, the CDR3 is TGTGCCAGCAGCCAGGTCTCACGCGGTAACTATGGCTACACCTTC. This sequence encodes CASSQVSRGNYGYTF.

This sequence joins TRBV6-5 and TRBJ1-1, with D perhaps matching TRBD1 (5 bases). V was clipped by 6 bases and J by 4 bases, with 18 bases between them. Germline V CDR1 and CDR2: MNHEY, SVGAGI. CDR3 length: 15 amino acids. CDR3 amino acids: CASSIQDYGGTEAFF. CDR3 nucleotides: TGTGCCAGCAGCATACAGGACTATGGAGGCACTGAAGCTTTCTTT.

The V and J genes are TRBV7-6 and TRBJ2-1, with 8 bases that match TRBD2. The CDR3 extends over 15 amino acids. Trimming took 4 bases from V and 4 from J; bases not matched to a gene: 6. Germline V gene lookup returns CDR1 SGHVS and CDR2 FNYEAQ. As DNA, the CDR3 is TGTGCCAGCAGCTCAGGTGCGGGGGGATACAATGAGCAGTTCTTC. The encoded protein is CASSSGAGGYNEQFF.

The chain carries TRBV10-3 and TRBJ2-7, with D tentatively TRBD1 (6 bases). The germline V and J ends were trimmed by 11 bases and 3 bases, with 26 bases remaining between them. The CDR3 sequence is 16 residues long. Germline V gene data show CDR1 as ENHRY and CDR2 as SYGVKD. The CDR3 sequence is CAFPQGTKGENYEQYF. CDR3 nucleotides: TGTGCCTTTCCCCAGGGGACAAAGGGTGAGAACTACGAGCAGTACTTC.

The rearrangement uses TRBV7-8 and TRBJ2-4; TRBD2 matches 7 bases. V dropped 5 bases and J dropped 6; count of bases not matched to a gene: 10. The germline gives CDR1 SGHVS, CDR2 FQNEAQ. The CDR3 loop spans 15 amino acids. The CDR3 DNA sequence: TGTGCCAGCAGCCAGGCTTGGGGGGGAGGAAACATTCAGTACTTC. The encoded protein is CASSQAWGGGNIQYF.

The J gene is TRBJ2-5, the V gene TRBV9, with 8 nucleotides matching TRBD1. V shed 4 bases, J shed 4 bases, and the junction held 3 bases outside the gene matches. Germline V CDR1 and CDR2: SGDLS, YYNGEE. The CDR3 is 13 residues long. DNA for the CDR3: TGTGCCAGCAGCTACGACAGGGGAGAGACCCAGTACTTC. This sequence encodes CASSYDRGETQYF.

A single count supports this clone. V is TRBV4-1 and J is TRBJ2-3; weak D call: TRBD2 (6 bases). The germline V gene has CDR1 MGHRA and CDR2 YSYEKL. V lost 5 bases and J lost 1, with 19 bases in between. The length of the CDR3 is 17 residues. In DNA form, the CDR3 reads TGCGCCAGCAGCGTGACCCTACTAGCAACGGGCACAGATACGCAGTATTTT. It codes for CASSVTLLATGTDTQYF.

The chain is built from TRBV24-1 and TRBJ2-3; D uncertain. CDR1 KGHDR and CDR2 SFDVKD come from the germline V gene. Deletions cut 3 bases from V and 7 bases from J, with 10 bases between. There are 13 residues in the CDR3. The CDR3 reads CATSDASYNTQYF. In DNA, the CDR3 is TGTGCCACCAGTGATGCTAGTTATAATACGCAGTATTTT.